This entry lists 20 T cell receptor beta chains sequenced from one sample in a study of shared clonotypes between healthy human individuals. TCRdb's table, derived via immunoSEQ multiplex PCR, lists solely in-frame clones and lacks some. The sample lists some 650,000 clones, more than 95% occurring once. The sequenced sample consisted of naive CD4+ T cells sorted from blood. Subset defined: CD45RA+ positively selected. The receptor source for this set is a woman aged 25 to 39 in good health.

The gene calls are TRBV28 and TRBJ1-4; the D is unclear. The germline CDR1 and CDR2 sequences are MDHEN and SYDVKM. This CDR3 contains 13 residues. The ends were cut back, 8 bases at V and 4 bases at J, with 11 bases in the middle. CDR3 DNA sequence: TGTGCCAGCTATCGCGGACTTAATGAAAAACTGTTTTTT. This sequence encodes CASYRGLNEKLFF.

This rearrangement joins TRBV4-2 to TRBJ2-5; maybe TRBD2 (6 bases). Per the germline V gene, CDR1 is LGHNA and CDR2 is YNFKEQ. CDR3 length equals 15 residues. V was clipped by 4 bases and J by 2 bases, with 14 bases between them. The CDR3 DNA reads TGTGCCAGCAGCCCGGGAGATGGGGGTCAAGAGACCCAGTACTTC. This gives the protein CASSPGDGGQETQYF.

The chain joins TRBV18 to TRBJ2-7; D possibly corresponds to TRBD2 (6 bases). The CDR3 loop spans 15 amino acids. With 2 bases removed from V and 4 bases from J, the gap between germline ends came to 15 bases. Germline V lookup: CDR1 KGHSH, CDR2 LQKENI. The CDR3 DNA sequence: TGTGCCAGCTCACCAATAAGGAGGGAGCAGTACGAGCAGTACTTC. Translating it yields CASSPIRREQYEQYF.

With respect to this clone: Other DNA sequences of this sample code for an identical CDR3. CDR3 DNA sequence: TGTGCCAGCAGTTTAAGACTTAACACTGAAGCTTTCTTT. Translating it yields CASSLRLNTEAFF. The rearrangement joins TRBV28 to TRBJ1-1; no reliable D call. Germline loops: CDR1 MDHEN, CDR2 SYDVKM. Trimming stripped 2 bases from V and 2 bases from J, with 6 bases between. This CDR3 comprises 13 residues.

For the CDR3, the DNA is TGTGCCTGCCTTCCCGGCGCGAACACCGGGGAGCTGTTTTTT. Its protein product is CACLPGANTGELFF. The chain carries TRBV30 and TRBJ2-2, with D uncertain. From germline, CDR1 is GTSNPN and CDR2 SVGIG (reference sequence). V dropped 6 bases and J dropped 0 bases, with 11 bases sitting between them. The CDR3 totals 14 residues.

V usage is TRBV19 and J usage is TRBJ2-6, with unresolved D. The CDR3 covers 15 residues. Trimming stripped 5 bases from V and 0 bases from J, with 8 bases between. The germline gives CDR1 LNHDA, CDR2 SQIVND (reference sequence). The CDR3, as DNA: TGTGCCAGTAGTCGGATGAGCTCTGGGGCCAACGTCCTGACTTTC. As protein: CASSRMSSGANVLTF.

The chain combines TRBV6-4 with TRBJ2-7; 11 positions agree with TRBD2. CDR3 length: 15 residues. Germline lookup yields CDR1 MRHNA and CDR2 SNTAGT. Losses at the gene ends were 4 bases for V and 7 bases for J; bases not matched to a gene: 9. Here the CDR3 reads CASSAQLAGEEEQYF. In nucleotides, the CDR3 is TGTGCCAGCAGTGCCCAACTAGCGGGAGAGGAAGAGCAGTACTTC.

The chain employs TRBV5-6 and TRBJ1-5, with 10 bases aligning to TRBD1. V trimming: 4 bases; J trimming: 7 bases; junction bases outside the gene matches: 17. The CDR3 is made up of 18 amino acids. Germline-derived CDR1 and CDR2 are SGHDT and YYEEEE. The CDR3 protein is CASSSWGTGAAKGQPQHF. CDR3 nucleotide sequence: TGTGCCAGCAGCAGCTGGGGGACAGGGGCCGCCAAGGGCCAGCCCCAGCATTTT.

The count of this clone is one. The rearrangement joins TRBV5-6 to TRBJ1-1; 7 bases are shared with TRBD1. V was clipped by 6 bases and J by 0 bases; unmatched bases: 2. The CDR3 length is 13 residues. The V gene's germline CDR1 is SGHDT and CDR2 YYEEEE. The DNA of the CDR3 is TGTGCCAGCACAGGGGGATTGAACACTGAAGCTTTCTTT. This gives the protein CASTGGLNTEAFF.

The CDR3 sequence is CASSLRQVEDTQYF. The CDR3 bases are TGCGCCAGCAGCTTGCGACAGGTCGAAGATACGCAGTATTTT. The chain links TRBV5-1 to TRBJ2-3; the D gene is possibly TRBD1 (6 bases). Germline CDR1 reads SGHRS; CDR2 reads YFSETQ. This CDR3 contains 14 residues. The V and J ends lost 1 base and 5 bases respectively, with 11 bases between them. Full variable domain (missing parts from reference TRBV5-1 and TRBJ2-3): KAGVTQTPRYLIKTRGQQVTLSCSPISGHRSVSWYQQTPGQGLQFLFEYFSETQRNKGNFPGRFSGRQFSNSRSEMNVSTLELGDSALYLCASSLRQVEDTQYFGPGTRLTVL.

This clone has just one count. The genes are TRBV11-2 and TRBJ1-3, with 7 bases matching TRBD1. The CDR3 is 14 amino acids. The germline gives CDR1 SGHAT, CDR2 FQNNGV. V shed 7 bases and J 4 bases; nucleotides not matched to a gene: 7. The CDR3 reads CASTLGGRGNTIYF. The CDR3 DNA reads TGTGCCAGCACCCTAGGGGGCAGGGGAAACACCATATATTTT.

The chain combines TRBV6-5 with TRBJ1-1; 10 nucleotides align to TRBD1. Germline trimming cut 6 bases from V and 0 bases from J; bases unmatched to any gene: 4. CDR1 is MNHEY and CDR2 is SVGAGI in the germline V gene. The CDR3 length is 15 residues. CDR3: CASRSGQGVNTEAFF. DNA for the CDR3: TGTGCCAGCAGGTCCGGACAGGGGGTGAACACTGAAGCTTTCTTT.

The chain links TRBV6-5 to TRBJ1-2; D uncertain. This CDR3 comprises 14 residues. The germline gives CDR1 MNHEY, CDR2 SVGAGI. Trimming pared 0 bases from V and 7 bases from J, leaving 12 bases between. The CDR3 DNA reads TGTGCCAGCAGTTACTCGATCGGTGAGACTGGCTACACCTTC. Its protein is CASSYSIGETGYTF.

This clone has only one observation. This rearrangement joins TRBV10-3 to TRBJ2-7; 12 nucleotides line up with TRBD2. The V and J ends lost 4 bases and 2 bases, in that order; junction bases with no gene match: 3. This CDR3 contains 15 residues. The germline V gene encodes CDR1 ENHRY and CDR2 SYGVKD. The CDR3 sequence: CAISGRTSGAYEQYF. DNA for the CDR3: TGTGCCATCAGTGGAAGGACTAGCGGGGCCTACGAGCAGTACTTC.

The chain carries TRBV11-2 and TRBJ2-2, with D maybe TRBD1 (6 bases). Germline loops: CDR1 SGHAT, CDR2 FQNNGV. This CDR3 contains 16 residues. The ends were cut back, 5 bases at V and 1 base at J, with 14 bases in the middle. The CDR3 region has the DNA TGTGCCAGCAGCCGCACAGGGAGTGGGAACACCGGGGAGCTGTTTTTT. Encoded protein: CASSRTGSGNTGELFF.

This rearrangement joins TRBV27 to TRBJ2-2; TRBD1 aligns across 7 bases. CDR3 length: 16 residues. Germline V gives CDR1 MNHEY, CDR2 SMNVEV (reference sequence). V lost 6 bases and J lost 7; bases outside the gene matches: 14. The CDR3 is CASSRDRARYIGELFF. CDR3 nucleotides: TGTGCCAGCAGCCGTGACAGGGCGAGGTATATCGGGGAGCTGTTTTTT.

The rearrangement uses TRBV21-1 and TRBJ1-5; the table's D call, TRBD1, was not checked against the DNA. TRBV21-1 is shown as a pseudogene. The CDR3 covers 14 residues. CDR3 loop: CASSSRTAHQPQHF. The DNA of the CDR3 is TGTGCCAGCAGCAGCCGGACAGCACATCAGCCCCAGCATTTT.

CDR3 amino acids: CASSPLRDSPYSYEQYF. The CDR3 DNA is TGTGCCAGCTCACCACTCCGGGACAGCCCCTACTCCTACGAGCAGTACTTC. V usage is TRBV18 and J usage is TRBJ2-5; TRBD1 matches at 7 bases. Matching the DNA end better, TRBJ2-7 makes the J call doubtful. The CDR3 has 17 amino acids. Germline lookup yields CDR1 KGHSH and CDR2 LQKENI.

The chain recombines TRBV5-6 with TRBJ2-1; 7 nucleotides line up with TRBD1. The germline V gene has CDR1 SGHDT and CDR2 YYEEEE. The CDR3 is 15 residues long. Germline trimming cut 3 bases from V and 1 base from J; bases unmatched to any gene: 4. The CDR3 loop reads CASSWGQKSYNEQFF. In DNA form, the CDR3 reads TGTGCCAGCAGCTGGGGACAGAAATCCTACAATGAGCAGTTCTTC.

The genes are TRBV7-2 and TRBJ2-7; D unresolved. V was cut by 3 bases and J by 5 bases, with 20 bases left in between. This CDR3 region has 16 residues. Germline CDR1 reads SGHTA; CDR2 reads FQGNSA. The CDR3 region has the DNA TGTGCCAGCAGCTTGGGTATGGACGGCTCCAGCGACGAGCAGTACTTC. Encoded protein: CASSLGMDGSSDEQYF.